This T cell receptor (beta chain) was found in a study of cytomegalovirus exposure and HLA in healthy donors. Study-wide results and limits: Earlier analysis found most TCR beta V segments productive about 87% or about 30% of the time. The study reported that TCR beta sequences accurately predicted HLA-A and HLA-B alleles in most subjects. Clonal expansion, a later analysis showed, was greater in HLA-associated TCR beta chains than in equally common others. Cytomegalovirus-associated TCR beta chains were listed, numbering 150 to 200.

A word on this clone: Its antigen is not known.

V trimming: 4 bases; J trimming: 5 bases; junction bases outside the gene matches: 8. This CDR3 has 15 amino acids. Looked up from germline, CDR1 is MDHEN and CDR2 is SYDVKM. A multiplex PCR was run with 60 Vbeta primers and 13 Jbeta primers. The protocol was immunoSEQ multiplex PCR, while the TCRdb copy is restricted to in-frame clones and leaves out a portion. This sample's clone table lists about 200,000 clones. The V and J genes are TRBV28 and TRBJ2-5; 9 bases map to TRBD2. This clonotype was obtained from a man younger than 40 in good health and CMV-seronegative. The sequencing sample was made of PBMCs. CDR3 bases: TGTGCCAGCAGTTATGTAGCGGGAGACTTTGAGACCCAGTACTTC. Translation gives CASSYVAGDFETQYF.